This T cell receptor beta chain derives from a study of blood T cell repertoires in COVID-19. Study in general: T cells, B-cell-depleted T cells, or PBMCs supplied cDNA or gDNA.

V lost 3 bases and J 4 bases, leaving 14 bases between the germline ends. The CDR3 runs to 14 residues. Germline V CDR1 and CDR2: SGDLS, YYNGEE. Study processing details: Reference gene primer amplification gave nucleated cell count estimates. Profiled with immunoSEQ multiplex PCR; TCRdb holds only in-frame clones, not every one. For V, J and clone size, that table is used; D and trimming come from the DNA. The sample records 190,000 or so clones, roughly four fifths being singletons. This sequence originates from a man aged 35-49 years who had recovered from COVID-19. V and J are TRBV9 and TRBJ2-7, with D hard to call. The specimen sequenced was PBMCs or T cells enriched from blood (not recorded which). The CDR3 sequence: CASSAELGGYEQYF. CDR3 bases: TGTGCCAGCAGCGCGGAATTAGGCGGTTACGAGCAGTACTTC. The complete variable domain, with remaining parts taken from reference TRBV9 and TRBJ2-7, reads DSGVTQTPKHLITATGQRVTLRCSPRSGDLSVYWYQQSLDQGLQFLIQYYNGEERAKGNILERFSAQQFPDLHSELNLSSLELGDSALYFCASSAELGGYEQYFGPGTRLTVT.